Each of the 10 T cell receptor beta chains below was sequenced from the same sample in a study of T cells expressing NK-cell markers. TCRdb re-called the 5' RACE reads; one entry per CDR3 protein, DNA not given. The sample table sets out 350,000 to 450,000 distinct CDR3 sequences. The sequenced sample consisted of blood T cells: a sorted CD56 or NKG2C T cell subset, CD4+ or CD8+ T cells, or bulk PBMC T cells (not recorded which). Source of these receptors: a man aged 18 to 69 in good health.

This chain uses TRBV14 with TRBJ2-5; there is no DNA to check the TCRdb D call of TRBD2. This CDR3 region has 14 residues. CDR1 is SGHDN and CDR2 is FVKESK in the germline V gene. CDR3: CASSQLAGEETQYF.

This chain uses TRBV29-1 with TRBJ2-2; TCRdb designates TRBD1, a call that cannot be tested without DNA. The CDR3 spans 13 residues. CDR1 and CDR2 (germline): SQVTM, ANQGSEA. The CDR3 here is CRGPGQGTGELFF.

J is TRBJ2-1 and V is TRBV5-4. The germline V gene has CDR1 SGHNT and CDR2 YYREEE (reference sequence). The CDR3 has 18 amino acids. CDR3 loop: CASSPPDAIISSYNEQFF.

The chain joins TRBV20-1 to TRBJ1-5; TCRdb outputs TRBD1, but without DNA this stays unchecked. There are 16 residues in the CDR3. The germline V gene encodes CDR1 DFQATT and CDR2 SNEGSKA (reference sequence). The CDR3 sequence: CSARDETGLRNQPQHF.

This chain links TRBV6-2 or TRBV6-3 with TRBJ2-3; the TRBD1 assignment by TCRdb is unverifiable without DNA. The V gene's germline CDR1 is MNHEY and CDR2 SVGEGT. The CDR3 has 12 residues. This CDR3 is CASRPAGFTQYF.

V usage is TRBV29-1 and J usage is TRBJ1-4; the TCRdb call, TRBD1, lacks DNA for checking. The CDR3 has 13 amino acids. Per germline, CDR1 SQVTM and CDR2 ANQGSEA. The chain's CDR3 is CSVEAGEDRRLFF.

This chain links TRBV4-2 with TRBJ2-1; TCRdb lists TRBD2, though no DNA is available to test this call. The CDR3 covers 14 residues. The germline CDR1 and CDR2 sequences are LGHNA and YNFKEQ. The CDR3 sequence is CASSSLAGYHEQFF.

The genes are TRBV10-3 and TRBJ2-7; TCRdb selects TRBD1, and the lack of DNA leaves this call unchecked. Germline CDR1 ENHRY, CDR2 SYGVKD. The CDR3 has 16 residues. The CDR3 loop is CAISGTGALNSYEQYF.

This chain's CDR3 is CASSFNGLNTEAFF. The chain carries TRBV27 and TRBJ1-1. Per the germline V gene, CDR1 is MNHEY and CDR2 is SMNVEV (reference sequence). This CDR3 region has 14 residues.

This chain uses TRBV6-5 with TRBJ2-5; the TCRdb D gene call, TRBD2, has no DNA to confirm it. Per germline, CDR1 MNHEY and CDR2 SVGAGI. The CDR3 is 18 amino acids. The CDR3: CASSYSRLAGGIPETQYF.